The subject of this entry is one T cell receptor (beta chain). This CDR3 region has 13 residues. Losses at the gene ends were 5 bases for V and 5 bases for J; bases not matched to a gene: 6. From germline, CDR1 is SGHRS and CDR2 YFSETQ. This record comes from a study of cytomegalovirus exposure and HLA in healthy donors. 60 Vbeta and 13 Jbeta primers were used in PCR. Only in-frame clones appear in the TCRdb table, and some are missing; sequencing was by immunoSEQ multiplex PCR. The table shows about 170,000 clones, with roughly 83% occurring only once. The TCR was taken from a boy aged 2-15 years in good health and CMV-seronegative. Sequencing was done on a sample of PBMCs. J is TRBJ2-7 and V is TRBV5-1, with 8 positions matching TRBD1. The CDR3 loop reads CASRRQGAHEQYF. The DNA for the CDR3 is TGCGCCAGCAGAAGGCAGGGGGCCCACGAGCAGTACTTC.